This paragraph covers one T cell receptor (beta chain) sequence. V was trimmed by 3 bases and J by 5 bases, leaving 10 bases between them. This CDR3 contains 13 residues. Per germline, CDR1 MGHRA and CDR2 YSYEKL. In the original processing: Scientists estimated how many nucleated cells there were by amplifying reference gene primers. Sequencing was performed with immunoSEQ multiplex PCR; in TCRdb, only in-frame clones are kept and a portion is missing. V, J and clone size derive from that table, while D and trimming were established from the DNA sequence. This table has 310,000 or so clones, roughly 87% appearing once. Adults between roughly 18 and 90 years of age took part from 20 to 25 US areas. Either two negative PCRs, clearance, or symptom resolution qualified Cohort 3 donors as recovered. This entry comes from a study of blood T cell repertoires in COVID-19. On the study more broadly: COVID-19 samples, acute and convalescent, were from the United States, Italy and Spain.

The clonotype originates from a woman under 30 who had recovered from COVID-19. V is TRBV4-1 and J is TRBJ1-1; D is possibly TRBD1 (5 bases). The sample comprised PBMCs or T cells enriched from blood (not recorded which). CDR3 sequence (DNA): TGCGCCAGCAGCCAGGGGGGAGAGACTGAAGCTTTCTTT. Protein: CASSQGGETEAFF.